What follows is one T cell receptor beta chain and its context. These data belong to a study of technical replicates of blood from a few donors. Profiling relied on immunoSEQ multiplex PCR, and the TCRdb table lists in-frame clones only, not all of them. The sample carries nearly 90,000 clones, approximately 95% recorded once. Per germline, CDR1 MNHEY and CDR2 SMNVEV (reference sequence). The V and J ends lost 4 bases and 0 bases respectively, with 10 bases between them. The CDR3 is made up of 14 amino acids. V usage is TRBV27 and J usage is TRBJ2-7, with D possibly being TRBD1 (6 bases). The TCR comes from a human donor in good health. Sequenced material: T cells isolated from PBMCs. CDR3 residues: CASSYNRVSYEQYF. CDR3 sequence (DNA): TGTGCCAGCAGTTATAACAGGGTCTCCTACGAGCAGTACTTC.